The clone carrying this TCR beta chain was observed a handful of times. No antigen is known for it. This specimen comes from a study of T-cell memory formation after mild COVID-19. Study-level findings and limits: Memory sampled before infection contained some responding clones, suggesting cross-reactive memory joined. The second-wave clones peaking on day 37 were not confirmed as SARS-CoV-2-specific.

TCR alpha and TCR beta cDNA libraries carrying sample barcodes and UMIs were produced by 5'RACE using constant-segment primers. MiXCR, applied by TCRdb to the 5' RACE reads, yields one record per CDR3 protein. This table has 100,000 to 130,000 distinct CDR3 sequences, 14% appearing once. The CDR3 runs 15 residues. V shed 0 bases and J 12 bases; nucleotides not matched to a gene: 11. In germline, CDR1 is LGHNT, CDR2 FRNRAP. This clonotype was obtained from a man aged 18 to 30 who had mild COVID-19 (a few samples of this study predate the infection). Cell type and time point are not known. The sequenced sample was PBMCs or a T cell subset sorted from them (not recorded which). V gene TRBV12-5 combines with J gene TRBJ2-3, with 8 bases that match TRBD2. The CDR3 coding sequence is TGTGCTAGTGGTTTGGTACCGGGACTAGATCCCGGACAGTATTTT. Amino acids: CASGLVPGLDPGQYF.